This T cell receptor (beta chain) was captured in a study of control samples from healthy donors and cancer patients. The protocol was immunoSEQ multiplex PCR, while the TCRdb copy is restricted to in-frame clones and leaves out a portion. Counted here are 160,000 or so clones, about 94% occurring once; the ten biggest clones make up roughly 15%. This CDR3 spans 14 amino acids. The V end lost 4 bases, the J end lost 8 bases, and 17 bases lay between the germline ends. Looked up from germline, CDR1 is SQVTM and CDR2 is ANQGSEA. The rearrangement links TRBV29-1 to TRBJ1-4; a possible D gene is TRBD1 (5 bases). Sequenced: PBMCs. The TCR was taken from a man aged 60 to 69 with colorectal cancer. CDR3 protein: CSVALGTGAEKLFF. The CDR3 DNA sequence: TGCAGCGTTGCCCTTGGTACCGGGGCGGAAAAACTGTTTTTT.